This T cell receptor beta chain was retrieved from a study of cytomegalovirus exposure and HLA in healthy donors. Findings and caveats of the study: Accurate prediction of HLA-A and HLA-B alleles (for most subjects) was reportedly achieved from TCR beta sequences. Specificity for CMV antigens was confirmed in vitro for a few of the CMV-associated chains.

The PCR contained 60 Vbeta and 13 Jbeta primers. Assay used: immunoSEQ multiplex PCR; TCRdb lists only in-frame clones, some missing. The table lists tens of thousands of clones, roughly 60% of them singletons. For this clone: What it recognizes is unknown.

V was clipped by 7 bases and J by 5 bases, with 16 bases between them. Per germline, CDR1 MNHNY and CDR2 SVGAGI (reference sequence). The CDR3 is 14 residues long. The V gene is TRBV6-6, the J gene TRBJ2-3; D may be TRBD1 (6 bases). This receptor was obtained from a man aged 50 or older in good health and CMV-seropositive. Sequenced sample: PBMCs. CDR3 sequence reads: CASTPTGPLDTQYF. For the CDR3, the DNA is TGTGCCAGCACTCCTACAGGGCCGTTAGATACGCAGTATTTT.